This section outlines one TCR beta chain sequence together with its context. Under the authors' procedure: It was from reference gene primer amplification that nucleated cell counts were estimated. Some clones are missing from TCRdb's copy, which holds only in-frame ones; the method was immunoSEQ multiplex PCR. The V and J calls and clone size were taken over from that table, and D and trimming were inferred from the DNA. The sample lists 120,000 to 150,000 clones; around four fifths were seen once. The data stem from a study of blood T cell repertoires in COVID-19. Study details: Both acute and convalescent COVID-19 samples were obtained from the United States, Italy and Spain. The analysed material was cDNA or gDNA that came from T cells, B-cell-depleted T cells, or PBMCs.

CDR1 is MNHEY and CDR2 is SMNVEV in the germline V gene (reference sequence). CDR3 length: 16 residues. V gave up 5 bases and J gave up 2 bases; unmatched junction bases: 6. The sequence came from a woman aged 40 to 49 with active or convalescent COVID-19. V usage is TRBV27 and J usage is TRBJ2-7; 13 nucleotides align to TRBD2. The sample consisted of peripheral blood. CDR3 bases: TGTGCCAGCAGTCTACCAGGGACTAGCGGGGCCTACGAGCAGTACTTC. Protein sequence: CASSLPGTSGAYEQYF.